This T cell receptor (beta chain) was sequenced for a study of glioma-infiltrating T cells. Germline CDR1 is LGHDT and CDR2 is YNNKEL (reference sequence). Trimming left V 4 bases short and J 6 bases short, with 12 bases between. The CDR3 is made up of 13 amino acids. This clonotype came up many times. TCR alpha and beta CDR3 regions were amplified from RNA using iRepertoire nested multiplex PCR. TCRdb reanalysed the multiplex PCR reads using MiXCR and keeps one entry per CDR3 protein. The data hold a few hundred thousand distinct CDR3 sequences, with 41% observed a single time. The receptor was isolated from a human donor with low-grade glioma or glioblastoma, undergoing nonglioma brain surgery, or in good health (not recorded which). V gene TRBV3-1 combines with J gene TRBJ1-1, with D tentatively TRBD1 (6 bases). The sample comprised glioma tissue, nonneoplastic brain tissue, or PBMCs (not recorded which). The CDR3 sequence: CASSRLGGSEAFF. The CDR3 DNA follows: TGTGCCAGCAGCCGATTGGGGGGCTCTGAAGCTTTCTTT.